The 14 T cell receptor beta chains reported below all come from one sample, sequenced in a study of T-cell memory formation after mild COVID-19. A single record per CDR3 protein comes from TCRdb applying MiXCR to the 5' RACE reads. Here the sample spans about 360,000 distinct CDR3 sequences, around an eighth being singletons. What was sequenced was PBMCs or a T cell subset sorted from them (not recorded which). The receptors here all came from a man aged 18 to 30 who had mild COVID-19 (a few samples of this study predate the infection). Cell type and time point are not known.

This clonotype has more than one count but fewer than ten. This chain joins TRBV6-2 or TRBV6-3 and TRBJ2-7; D is perhaps TRBD2 (7 bases). The CDR3 is 15 amino acids. V shed 5 bases and J shed 0 bases, with 14 bases lying between them. Germline V gene sequence: CDR1 MNHEY, CDR2 SVGEGT. The chain's CDR3 is CASSIGGGLSYEQYF. CDR3 sequence (DNA): TGTGCCAGCAGTATCGGCGGGGGCCTCTCCTACGAGCAGTACTTC.

The rearrangement uses TRBV4-3 and TRBJ2-3; 7 bases agree with TRBD2. Trimming at V came to 3 bases and at J to 0 bases, leaving 12 bases not matched to a gene. Germline lookup yields CDR1 LGHNA and CDR2 YSLEER. This CDR3 region has 18 residues. The CDR3 nucleotides read TGCGCCAGCAGCCAGGATCTCAAAAGCGGGGTTAGCACAGATACGCAGTATTTT. Translating gives CASSQDLKSGVSTDTQYF.

The V and J genes are TRBV6-5 and TRBJ2-1; weak D call: TRBD1 (5 bases). Trimming stripped 6 bases from V and 4 bases from J, with 13 bases between. Germline loops: CDR1 MNHEY, CDR2 SVGAGI. This CDR3 comprises 14 residues. CDR3 residues: CASSRRRQYNEQFF. CDR3 DNA: TGTGCCAGCAGCCGTAGGAGACAGTACAATGAGCAGTTCTTC.

At least ten counts were recorded for this clonotype. This chain uses TRBV4-1 with TRBJ2-5; D is perhaps TRBD1 (5 bases). This CDR3 contains 16 residues. Germline loops: CDR1 MGHRA, CDR2 YSYEKL. The V and J ends lost 1 base and 5 bases respectively, with 17 bases between them. In DNA form, the CDR3 reads TGCGCCAGCAGCCAAGGCTCCAGGGCGTTTAGTGAGACCCAGTACTTC. It yields the protein CASSQGSRAFSETQYF.

This clonotype turned up a few times. The rearrangement links TRBV6-6 to TRBJ1-5, with D uncertain. Trimming stripped 4 bases from V and 9 bases from J, with 7 bases between. The CDR3 covers 11 residues. CDR1 is MNHNY and CDR2 is SVGAGI in the germline V gene (reference sequence). CDR3 sequence: CASSSLGPQHF. The CDR3 DNA is TGTGCCAGCAGTTCCCTAGGGCCCCAGCATTTT.

This chain links TRBV7-7 with TRBJ2-5; 7 bases are shared with TRBD1. Unmatched junction bases numbered 10, after V lost 4 bases and J lost 5 bases. The CDR3 totals 15 residues. CDR1 is SSHAT and CDR2 is FNYEAQ in the germline V gene (reference sequence). The CDR3 protein is CASSSMGQPGETQYF. Written as DNA, the CDR3 is TGTGCCAGCAGCTCAATGGGACAGCCCGGGGAGACCCAGTACTTC.

The chain links TRBV18 to TRBJ2-2; D is uncertain. The CDR3 runs to 15 residues. V gave up 3 bases and J gave up 5 bases, with 13 bases separating them. CDR1 and CDR2 (germline): KGHSH, LQKENI. The CDR3 region has the DNA TGTGCCAGCTCACCGGCACAGACGGATACCGGGGAGCTGTTTTTT. This translates into CASSPAQTDTGELFF.

The genes are TRBV3-1 and TRBJ1-2; D gene unclear. The CDR3 spans 15 residues. The ends were cut back, 0 bases at V and 7 bases at J, with 15 bases in the middle. The germline V gene encodes CDR1 LGHDT and CDR2 YNNKEL (reference sequence). CDR3 sequence: CASSQDGLRWSGYTF. Here the CDR3 DNA reads TGTGCCAGCAGCCAAGATGGACTCAGGTGGAGTGGCTACACCTTC.

This clonotype has a handful of counts. The chain is built from TRBV5-1 and TRBJ2-1; 11 nucleotides match TRBD2. Germline loops: CDR1 SGHRS, CDR2 YFSETQ. This CDR3 comprises 17 residues. Trimming removed 4 bases from V and 5 bases from J; junction bases left unmatched: 11. The CDR3 here is CASSRTAPSGGNNEQFF. The CDR3, as DNA: TGCGCCAGCAGCCGCACCGCCCCTAGCGGGGGGAACAATGAGCAGTTCTTC. Using reference TRBV5-1 and TRBJ2-1 for the parts outside the CDR3, the full variable domain is KAGVTQTPRYLIKTRGQQVTLSCSPISGHRSVSWYQQTPGQGLQFLFEYFSETQRNKGNFPGRFSGRQFSNSRSEMNVSTLELGDSALYLCASSRTAPSGGNNEQFFGPGTRLTVL.

The chain couples TRBV2 to TRBJ1-1; D might be TRBD1 (5 bases). Looked up from germline, CDR1 is SNHLY and CDR2 is FYNNEI. The CDR3 covers 13 residues. V lost 5 bases to trimming and J lost 6 bases, with 13 bases between them. The CDR3 DNA is TGTGCCAGCAGTCATCAGTGGGACGCTGAAGCTTTCTTT. Its protein product is CASSHQWDAEAFF.

CDR3 in amino acids: CASSPRTGSNTGELFF. The CDR3 DNA reads as TGTGCCAGCTCACCACGCACCGGATCGAACACCGGGGAGCTGTTTTTT. This chain uses TRBV18 with TRBJ2-2; D is undetermined. V lost 1 base and J lost 0, with 9 bases in between. This CDR3 has 16 residues. Germline CDR1 reads KGHSH; CDR2 reads LQKENI. Drawing the rest from reference TRBV18 and TRBJ2-2, the complete variable domain is NAGVMQNPRHLVRRRGQEARLRCSPMKGHSHVYWYRQLPEEGLKFMVYLQKENIIDESGMPKERFSAEFPKEGPSILRIQQVVRGDSAAYFCASSPRTGSNTGELFFGEGSRLTVL.

This clonotype was counted at least ten times. The rearrangement links TRBV4-1 to TRBJ2-7, with a weak D call TRBD2 (5 bases). V dropped 4 bases and J dropped 3 bases, with 13 bases sitting between them. Looked up from germline, CDR1 is MGHRA and CDR2 is YSYEKL. This CDR3 is built from 14 residues. CDR3 DNA sequence: TGCGCCAGCAGCCTAAGAGACGGGGACTACGAGCAGTACTTC. This translates into CASSLRDGDYEQYF.

V is TRBV27 and J is TRBJ1-2, with D perhaps matching TRBD1 (6 bases). Germline lookup yields CDR1 MNHEY and CDR2 SMNVEV (reference sequence). The length of the CDR3 is 12 residues. V was clipped by 1 base and J by 8 bases, with 8 bases between them. The CDR3 DNA reads as TGTGCCAGCAGTTTATACGGGGGCGGCTACACCTTC. This encodes CASSLYGGGYTF.

This clonotype occurred many times. The J gene is TRBJ2-7, the V gene TRBV7-9, with D possibly matching TRBD2 (5 bases). V shed 5 bases and J shed 0 bases, with 11 bases lying between them. Per the germline V gene, CDR1 is SEHNR and CDR2 is FQNEAQ (reference sequence). The CDR3 totals 14 residues. The CDR3 DNA reads as TGTGCCAGCAGCCCGACTACCAGCTCCTACGAGCAGTACTTC. Its protein product is CASSPTTSSYEQYF. Complete variable domain (other parts from reference TRBV7-9 and TRBJ2-7): DTGVSQNPRHKITKRGQNVTFRCDPISEHNRLYWYRQTLGQGPEFLTYFQNEAQLEKSRLLSDRFSAERPKGSFSTLEIQRTEQGDSAMYLCASSPTTSSYEQYFGPGTRLTVT.